Described below is a single T cell receptor beta chain sequence and its context. Clones were read by immunoSEQ multiplex PCR, and TCRdb kept only the in-frame ones, dropping some. This table has around 18,000 clones, approximately 81% appearing once. Documented treatment: randomized to nivolumab then ipilimumab (arm A) or the reverse (arm B). No patient had prior DNA-damaging chemotherapy. PBMC sorting kept live CD3+CD8+ cells without CD19 or CD56. V gave up 7 bases and J gave up 3 bases, with 15 bases separating them. The CDR3 spans 14 residues. Per the germline V gene, CDR1 is MRHNA and CDR2 is SNTAGT. This sample stems from a study of sequential checkpoint blockade in melanoma. Study information: Arm A got nivolumab then ipilimumab; arm B the reverse, 1:1. Maintenance nivolumab came after either treatment sequence.

The origin of this receptor is a human donor with melanoma. The J gene is TRBJ1-2, the V gene TRBV6-4; D possibly corresponds to TRBD1 (5 bases). The sequences come from CD8+ T cells sorted from blood (inferred from file names), collected from a patient given nivolumab and ipilimumab in sequence. CDR3 sequence: CASTVGRVDYGYTF. The CDR3 nucleotides are TGTGCCAGCACCGTGGGCAGGGTGGACTATGGCTACACCTTC.